The next 17 T cell receptor beta chains were all read from a single sample in a study of shared clonotypes between healthy human individuals (dated by TCRdb to about 2020). The library was generated by the immunoSEQ multiplex PCR assay. TCRdb retrieved this table from immuneACCESS and kept in-frame rearrangements only. Not all clones are present; in checked studies, unresolved V genes account for under half, and no reason is known for the remainder. Across this sample there are about 1.5 million clones, with 98% seen only once. The ten top clones hold about 0.4% of the sample. The sample was naive CD4+ T cells sorted from blood. The cell subset or site label corresponds to: CD45RA+ positively selected. The receptors come from a young man in good health.

This chain joins TRBV6-1 and TRBJ2-7; D unresolved. Trimming left V 5 bases short and J 4 bases short, with 9 bases between. The CDR3 is 12 residues long. In germline, CDR1 is MNHNS, CDR2 SASEGT. DNA for the CDR3: TGTGCCAGCAGTTCGGACGGATACGAGCAGTACTTC. Translation: CASSSDGYEQYF.

Worth noting for this clone: The sample has other DNA sequences that encode this CDR3 too. The V call is TRBV19, the J call TRBJ1-1, with no clear D. The length of the CDR3 is 14 residues. Trimming left V 3 bases short and J 1 base short, with 9 bases between. CDR1 and CDR2 from the germline V gene are LNHDA and SQIVND (reference sequence). This CDR3 reads CASSMTGGNTEAFF. DNA for the CDR3: TGTGCCAGTAGTATGACCGGAGGGAACACTGAAGCTTTCTTT.

The V and J genes are TRBV11-3 and TRBJ2-1; 9 nucleotides align to TRBD1. After removal of 4 bases from V and 5 bases from J, the junction contained 3 bases not matched to a gene. The CDR3 is 14 amino acids. CDR1 is SGHNT and CDR2 is YENEEA in the germline V gene. CDR3 DNA: TGTGCCAGCAGCTCACAGGGGGCGGACAATGAGCAGTTCTTC. It is translated as CASSSQGADNEQFF.

A note on this clone: Other nucleotide sequences from this sample produce the same CDR3. The DNA for the CDR3 is TGCGCCAGCAGCTTGGCCGGTAGCACAGATACGCAGTATTTT. It codes for CASSLAGSTDTQYF. V gene TRBV5-1 combines with J gene TRBJ2-3; D is unresolved. Germline lookup yields CDR1 SGHRS and CDR2 YFSETQ. The length of the CDR3 is 14 residues. Trimming took 0 bases from V and 0 from J, leaving 5 bases between them.

The genes are TRBV5-1 and TRBJ2-7, with a weak D call TRBD2 (7 bases). The germline gives CDR1 SGHRS, CDR2 YFSETQ. V shed 3 bases and J shed 2 bases, with 18 bases lying between them. This CDR3 region has 16 residues. The CDR3, as DNA: TGCGCCAGCAGCTCGGGGGGCGGTAGCAACACCTACGAGCAGTACTTC. Protein sequence: CASSSGGGSNTYEQYF.

V gene TRBV5-1 combines with J gene TRBJ2-7; TRBD2 matches 13 bases. Unmatched junction bases numbered 7, after V lost 4 bases and J lost 6 bases. Germline CDR1 reads SGHRS; CDR2 reads YFSETQ. This CDR3 is built from 15 residues. CDR3 bases: TGCGCCAGCAGCGTAGGACTAGCGGGAGTCTCCGAGCAGTACTTC. Translating it yields CASSVGLAGVSEQYF.

This clone is a singleton in its sample. The CDR3: CASSLLALLSNEQFF. CDR3 in DNA: TGTGCCAGCAGTTTACTAGCGCTTTTATCCAATGAGCAGTTCTTC. The V gene is TRBV6-1, the J gene TRBJ2-1, with 7 bases matching TRBD2. Germline values: CDR1 MNHNS, CDR2 SASEGT. This CDR3 has 15 amino acids. Trimming took 5 bases from V and 6 from J; bases not matched to a gene: 10.

The chain couples TRBV6-1 to TRBJ2-7; TRBD2 matches at 14 bases. The CDR3 covers 15 residues. V lost 6 bases, J lost 3 bases, and 4 bases stayed unmatched. Germline V lookup: CDR1 MNHNS, CDR2 SASEGT. The CDR3 region is CASSRLAGGSYEQYF. The CDR3 DNA reads as TGTGCCAGCAGCCGACTAGCGGGAGGGAGCTACGAGCAGTACTTC.

This chain uses TRBV6-6 with TRBJ2-6; D might be TRBD2 (6 bases). V lost 3 bases to trimming and J lost 1 base, with 10 bases between them. The germline gives CDR1 MNHNY, CDR2 SVGAGI (reference sequence). The CDR3 length is 16 residues. CDR3 nucleotide sequence: TGTGCCAGCAGTTATAGGCGGGAATCTGGGGCCAACGTCCTGACTTTC. Its protein product is CASSYRRESGANVLTF.

The V and J genes are TRBV28 and TRBJ2-1; 10 bases are a match to TRBD2. V trimming: 7 bases; J trimming: 4 bases; junction bases outside the gene matches: 7. This CDR3 is built from 15 residues. CDR1 MDHEN and CDR2 SYDVKM come from the germline V gene. This CDR3 reads CASNDAAGGYNEQFF. Written as DNA, the CDR3 is TGTGCCAGCAATGATGCAGCGGGAGGGTACAATGAGCAGTTCTTC.

The chain couples TRBV4-3 to TRBJ2-7; 7 bases agree with TRBD2. Unmatched junction bases numbered 23, after V lost 4 bases and J lost 8 bases. Germline lookup yields CDR1 LGHNA and CDR2 YSLEER. This CDR3 is 18 amino acids long. The CDR3: CASSPARFFSGRGSKQYF. As DNA, the CDR3 is TGCGCCAGCAGCCCAGCTAGGTTTTTTAGCGGGCGGGGATCGAAGCAGTACTTC.

The chain employs TRBV7-9 and TRBJ1-3, with a tentative D call TRBD1 (5 bases). Germline values: CDR1 SEHNR, CDR2 FQNEAQ (reference sequence). Trimming left V 4 bases short and J 11 bases short, with 21 bases between. This CDR3 is 15 amino acids long. The CDR3 nucleotides are TGTGCCAGCAGCTCCGGGGGTCAGGGATATCGCGCCATATATTTT. Translating gives CASSSGGQGYRAIYF.

This chain joins TRBV7-2 and TRBJ2-7; tentatively, D is TRBD2 (5 bases). The CDR3 spans 13 residues. Germline-derived CDR1 and CDR2 are SGHTA and FQGNSA. Trimming removed 5 bases from V and 7 bases from J, with 15 bases in between. The CDR3 sequence is CASSNPSSREQYF. Here the CDR3 DNA reads TGTGCCAGCAGCAACCCTAGCTCTCGAGAGCAGTACTTC.

This sequence joins TRBV5-4 and TRBJ1-4; D might be TRBD1 (5 bases). The CDR3 runs 16 residues. Looked up from germline, CDR1 is SGHNT and CDR2 is YYREEE (reference sequence). V shed 4 bases and J shed 0 bases, with 13 bases lying between them. The CDR3 nucleotides read TGTGCCAGCAGCCCCGGACTAGGGGCAACTAATGAAAAACTGTTTTTT. Translation: CASSPGLGATNEKLFF.

About this clone: Other nucleotide sequences from this sample produce the same CDR3. V and J are TRBV5-1 and TRBJ2-7, with TRBD1 identical over 9 bases. The V and J ends lost 4 bases and 0 bases, in that order; junction bases with no gene match: 2. The CDR3 has 14 residues. Germline CDR1 and CDR2: SGHRS and YFSETQ. The CDR3, as DNA: TGCGCCAGCAGCGGGACAGGGAGCTCCTACGAGCAGTACTTC. Translation: CASSGTGSSYEQYF. The variable domain in full, completed from reference TRBV5-1 and TRBJ2-7, reads KAGVTQTPRYLIKTRGQQVTLSCSPISGHRSVSWYQQTPGQGLQFLFEYFSETQRNKGNFPGRFSGRQFSNSRSEMNVSTLELGDSALYLCASSGTGSSYEQYFGPGTRLTVT.

Concerning this clone: In the same sample, other DNA sequences code for this CDR3. The rearrangement links TRBV5-1 to TRBJ2-3, with 7 bases lining up with TRBD1. Unmatched junction bases numbered 1, after V lost 0 bases and J lost 0 bases. This CDR3 is built from 15 residues. CDR1 is SGHRS, CDR2 YFSETQ, per germline. The CDR3 sequence is CASSLDRGSTDTQYF. The DNA of the CDR3 is TGCGCCAGCAGCTTGGACAGGGGAAGCACAGATACGCAGTATTTT.

This rearrangement joins TRBV29-1 to TRBJ1-3; 9 bases map to TRBD1. This CDR3 is built from 13 residues. The V gene end was trimmed by 7 bases and the J gene end by 0 bases; junction bases not matched to a gene: 1. Per the germline V gene, CDR1 is SQVTM and CDR2 is ANQGSEA. Here the CDR3 DNA reads TGCAGCGCGGGACAGGGCTCTGGAAACACCATATATTTT. Its translation: CSAGQGSGNTIYF.